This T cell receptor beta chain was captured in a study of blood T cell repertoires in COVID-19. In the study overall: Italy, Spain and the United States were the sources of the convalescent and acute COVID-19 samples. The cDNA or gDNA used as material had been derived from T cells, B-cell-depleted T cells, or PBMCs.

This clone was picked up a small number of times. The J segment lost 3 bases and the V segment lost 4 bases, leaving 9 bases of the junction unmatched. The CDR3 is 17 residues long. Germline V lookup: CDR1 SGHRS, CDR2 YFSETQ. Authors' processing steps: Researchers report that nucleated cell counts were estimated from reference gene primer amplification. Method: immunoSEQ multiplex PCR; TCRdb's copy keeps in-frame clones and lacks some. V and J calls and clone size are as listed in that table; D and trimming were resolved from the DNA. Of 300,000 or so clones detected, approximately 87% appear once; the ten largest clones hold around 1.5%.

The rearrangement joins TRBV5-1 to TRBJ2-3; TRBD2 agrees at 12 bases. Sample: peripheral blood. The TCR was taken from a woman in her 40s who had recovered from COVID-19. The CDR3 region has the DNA TGCGCCAGCAGCACGAGGCCTAGCGGGGGGGTGACAGATACGCAGTATTTT. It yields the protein CASSTRPSGGVTDTQYF.